These 10 T cell receptor beta chains were all obtained from the same sample, sequenced in a study of T-cell memory formation after mild COVID-19. TCRdb analysed the 5' RACE reads with MiXCR anew, one entry per CDR3 protein. The sample yields approximately 210,000 distinct CDR3 sequences, around 19% seen once. Source material: PBMCs or a T cell subset sorted from them (not recorded which). The receptor source for this set is an adult woman who had mild COVID-19 (a few samples of this study predate the infection). Cell type and time point are not known.

The chain recombines TRBV20-1 with TRBJ1-5; the D is unclear. Germline V gene sequence: CDR1 DFQATT, CDR2 SNEGSKA (reference sequence). V lost 0 bases, J lost 6 bases, and 12 bases lay in between. This CDR3 has 14 residues. The CDR3, as DNA: TGCAGTGCTAGAGATAACGTTGGGCTTCAGCCCCAGCATTTT. Protein product: CSARDNVGLQPQHF.

This clonotype appeared a few times. The rearrangement uses TRBV3-1 and TRBJ1-6; 9 positions match TRBD1. Looked up from germline, CDR1 is LGHDT and CDR2 is YNNKEL (reference sequence). The trim removed 6 bases at V and 9 bases at J, leaving 9 bases unmatched. The CDR3 length is 15 residues. CDR3 DNA: TGTGCCAGCAGTCTGTCCGGGACAGGGCGTTCACCCCTCCACTTT. Protein: CASSLSGTGRSPLHF.

This clonotype was picked up a small number of times. The chain couples TRBV7-2 to TRBJ2-4; tentatively, D is TRBD2 (6 bases). Trimming removed 3 bases from V and 9 bases from J, with 9 bases in between. The CDR3 totals 12 residues. Germline V gene data show CDR1 as SGHTA and CDR2 as FQGNSA. This chain's CDR3 is CASSLNGGIQYF. In DNA, the CDR3 is TGTGCCAGCAGCTTGAACGGGGGCATTCAGTACTTC. The full variable domain, completed using reference TRBV7-2 and TRBJ2-4, is GAGVSQSPSNKVTEKGKDVELRCDPISGHTALYWYRQSLGQGLEFLIYFQGNSAPDKSGLPSDRFSAERTGGSVSTLTIQRTQQEDSAVYLCASSLNGGIQYFGAGTRLSVL.

The chain employs TRBV5-1 and TRBJ2-3, with 15 bases fitting TRBD2. Germline CDR1 SGHRS, CDR2 YFSETQ. This CDR3 comprises 17 residues. J was trimmed by 1 base and V by 9 bases; bases with no gene match: 9. CDR3 coding DNA: TGCGCCACTACCTTGGGACTAGCGGGGGGACGCACAGATACGCAGTATTTT. Amino acid sequence: CATTLGLAGGRTDTQYF.

A few counts support this clonotype. This chain links TRBV15 with TRBJ2-2; tentatively, D is TRBD1 (6 bases). This CDR3 is built from 15 residues. The V end lost 2 bases, the J end lost 3 bases, and 10 bases lay between the germline ends. Germline values: CDR1 LNHNV, CDR2 YYDKDF (reference sequence). CDR3 in DNA: TGTGCCACCAGCAGAAACAGGGTGGACACCGGGGAGCTGTTTTTT. This gives the protein CATSRNRVDTGELFF. Looking up the rest from reference TRBV15 and TRBJ2-2 gives the full variable domain: DAMVIQNPRYQVTQFGKPVTLSCSQTLNHNVMYWYQQKSSQAPKLLFHYYDKDFNNEADTPDNFQSRRPNTSFCFLDIRSPGLGDTAMYLCATSRNRVDTGELFFGEGSRLTVL.

Only a few counts were recorded for this clonotype. J is TRBJ2-1 and V is TRBV10-3, with no clear D. Germline CDR1 is ENHRY and CDR2 is SYGVKD. This CDR3 is 14 amino acids long. The ends were cut back, 0 bases at V and 5 bases at J, with 8 bases in the middle. The CDR3 bases are TGTGCCATCAGTGAGTCCCCCCCCCACAATGAGCAGTTCTTC. Translating gives CAISESPPHNEQFF.

V and J are TRBV10-3 and TRBJ1-5; the D is unclear. Germline lookup yields CDR1 ENHRY and CDR2 SYGVKD. This CDR3 is 13 amino acids long. The germline V and J ends were trimmed by 0 bases and 8 bases, with 8 bases remaining between them. The DNA of the CDR3 is TGTGCCATCAGTGAGTCAGAAAGGGAGCCCCAGCATTTT. Translation: CAISESEREPQHF.

CDR3 nucleotides: TGTGCCATCAGTGCCCTGGGGGGGCTAGACACTGAAGCTTTCTTT. Translating it yields CAISALGGLDTEAFF. The chain links TRBV10-3 to TRBJ1-1; the D gene is possibly TRBD1 (6 bases). Per the germline V gene, CDR1 is ENHRY and CDR2 is SYGVKD. The CDR3 is 15 amino acids. Trimming took 4 bases from V and 3 from J, leaving 15 bases between them.

This clonotype has a count of ten or more. The CDR3 DNA reads TGTGCCAGCAGTCAGGGGTACCAAGAGACCCAGTACTTC. Its translation: CASSQGYQETQYF. This chain links TRBV3-1 with TRBJ2-5, with D possibly matching TRBD1 (6 bases). Trimming left V 6 bases short and J 0 bases short, with 8 bases between. The germline CDR1 and CDR2 sequences are LGHDT and YNNKEL (reference sequence). The CDR3 consists of 13 residues.

The V call is TRBV7-9, the J call TRBJ2-3, with D perhaps given as TRBD1 or TRBD2 (5 bases each). The germline V and J ends were trimmed by 5 bases and 0 bases, with 12 bases remaining between them. This CDR3 is 15 amino acids long. Germline-derived CDR1 and CDR2 are SEHNR and FQNEAQ (reference sequence). CDR3 coding DNA: TGTGCCAGCAGCAATCCGGGACGGAGCACAGATACGCAGTATTTT. Its protein is CASSNPGRSTDTQYF.